This record looks at one TCR beta chain sequence and its context. The antigen is not known. A much larger clone differs from this one at a single base, so this may be a read error. The record originates from a study of regulatory T cells in long-lasting Graves disease. Indicated time point: newly diagnosed GD, antithyroid drugs for less than 3 months. Generation of the TCR library employed RNA extracted from PBMCs. Investigators prepared the TCR beta libraries by applying iRepertoire HTBI primers and Arm-PCR of CDR3 regions. TCRdb called the multiplex PCR reads again in MiXCR, with one record for every CDR3 protein. The table shows 350,000 to 400,000 distinct CDR3 sequences, with about a sixth occurring only once. Study conclusions and caveats: Between persistent patients, more than 2,500 public clonotypes were shared, exceeding the roughly 1,000 shared between new patients.

Material: peripheral blood mononuclear cells (PBMCs), obtained at new diagnosis, from a patient treated with antithyroid drugs. This sequence originates from a female donor with Graves disease.

The CDR3 region is CSAGRDRDEQFF. CDR3 nucleotide sequence: TGCAGTGCTGGGCGGGACAGAGACGAGCAGTTCTTC. V usage is TRBV20-1 and J usage is TRBJ2-1; weak D call: TRBD1 (7 bases). Trimming stripped 5 bases from V and 10 bases from J, with 15 bases between. Germline CDR1 is DFQATT and CDR2 is SNEGSKA (reference sequence). The CDR3 has 12 residues.